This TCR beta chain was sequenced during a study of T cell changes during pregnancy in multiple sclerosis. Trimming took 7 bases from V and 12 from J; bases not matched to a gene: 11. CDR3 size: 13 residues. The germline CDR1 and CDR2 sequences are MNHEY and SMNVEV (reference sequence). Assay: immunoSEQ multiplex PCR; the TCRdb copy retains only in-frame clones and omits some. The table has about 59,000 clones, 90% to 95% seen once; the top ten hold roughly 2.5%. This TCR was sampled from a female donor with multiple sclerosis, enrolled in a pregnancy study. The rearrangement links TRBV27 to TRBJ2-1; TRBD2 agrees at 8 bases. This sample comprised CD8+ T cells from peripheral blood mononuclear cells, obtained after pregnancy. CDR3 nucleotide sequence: TGTGCCAGCATGAGCGGGAGCAGGTCAGGGCAGTTCTTC. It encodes CASMSGSRSGQFF.